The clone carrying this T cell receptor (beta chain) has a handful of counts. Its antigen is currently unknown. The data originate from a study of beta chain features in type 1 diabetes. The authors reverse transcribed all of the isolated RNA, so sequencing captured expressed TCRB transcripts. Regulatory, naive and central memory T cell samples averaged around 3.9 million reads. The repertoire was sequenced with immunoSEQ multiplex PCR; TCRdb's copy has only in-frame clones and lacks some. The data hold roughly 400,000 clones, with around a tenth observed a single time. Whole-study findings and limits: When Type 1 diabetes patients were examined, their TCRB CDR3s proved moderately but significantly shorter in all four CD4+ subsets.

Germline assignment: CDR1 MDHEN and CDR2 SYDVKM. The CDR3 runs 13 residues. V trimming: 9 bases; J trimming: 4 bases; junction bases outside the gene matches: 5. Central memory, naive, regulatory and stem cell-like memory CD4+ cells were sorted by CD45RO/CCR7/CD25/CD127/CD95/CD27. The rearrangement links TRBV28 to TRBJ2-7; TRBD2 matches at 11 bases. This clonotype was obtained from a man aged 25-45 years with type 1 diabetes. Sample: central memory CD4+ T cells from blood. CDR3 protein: CASQRLAGYEQYF. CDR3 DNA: TGTGCCAGTCAGAGACTAGCGGGATACGAGCAGTACTTC.